The present entry profiles one T cell receptor beta chain with its context. As yet, its antigen is unknown. The sample originates from a study of vaccination and CD4 T cells after COVID-19. For the study at large: Two doses of either BNT162b2 or mRNA-1273 vaccine went to participants. Overlapping peptides of the spike proteins of SARS-CoV-2, HCoV-NL63, HCoV-OC43 and HCoV-229E were used for cell stimulation. Broader study findings: Convalescent patients saw a median about 86% of their reactive clones show up only after vaccination.

Time point indicated: late sampling 161 to 241 days after vaccination in a few convalescent patients. The treatment denotes: approximately 9-day PBMC culture with coronavirus spike peptide pools or control peptides (ViraFEST assay). CDR1 and CDR2 (germline): KGHDR, SFDVKD. Between the trimmed V and J ends, which lost 0 bases and 6 bases, there was a span of 10 bases. The CDR3 is made up of 14 amino acids. Once obtained from cultured CD4+ T cells, the DNA was sequenced using the Oncomine TCR Beta short-read assay. In TCRdb, the PCR reads were re-called with MiXCR into one record per CDR3 protein. In the table there are about 17,000 distinct CDR3 sequences, over 40% of which are singletons.

The chain uses TRBV24-1 and TRBJ1-2, with D perhaps matching TRBD1 (5 bases). The sample in question was CD4+ T cells from blood, cultured in vitro, obtained about 7 months after SARS-CoV-2 vaccination. The sequence was obtained from a human donor who had recovered from COVID-19. CDR3 amino acids: CATSDLDSQNGYTF. CDR3 coding DNA: TGTGCCACCAGTGATTTGGACAGTCAGAATGGCTACACCTTC.